The 18 T cell receptor beta chains listed next were all sequenced from one sample in a study of blood T cells in healthy people across ages. Sample-barcoded 5' priming and a J-beta primer mix drove a second PCR of about 6 to 12 cycles. TCRdb reanalysed the 5' RACE reads using MiXCR and keeps one entry per CDR3 protein. The sample holds some 1,500,000 distinct CDR3 sequences, 40% to 45% seen once. Sequencing was done on a sample of blood. All receptors come from a woman aged 18 to 35 in good health.

This clonotype occurred a few times. The chain is built from TRBV29-1 and TRBJ1-1; 9 bases match TRBD1. J was trimmed by 5 bases and V by 4 bases; bases with no gene match: 2. The V gene's germline CDR1 is SQVTM and CDR2 ANQGSEA. There are 12 residues in the CDR3. CDR3 sequence (DNA): TGCAGCGTTGGGGGACAGGGAACTGAAGCTTTCTTT. It encodes CSVGGQGTEAFF.

The chain combines TRBV10-3 with TRBJ1-2; 7 bases map to TRBD1. This CDR3 contains 11 residues. V lost 8 bases and J lost 7; bases outside the gene matches: 4. Germline V gene lookup returns CDR1 ENHRY and CDR2 SYGVKD. CDR3 sequence (DNA): TGTGCCATCGGGACAGCCGGTGGCTACACCTTC. It specifies CAIGTAGGYTF.

This chain connects TRBV29-1 to TRBJ2-5, with D possibly TRBD2 on 5 matching bases. Trimming removed 5 bases from V and 11 bases from J, with 18 bases in between. From germline, CDR1 is SQVTM and CDR2 ANQGSEA. The length of the CDR3 is 12 residues. The CDR3 nucleotides are TGCAGCGTTCGGGGTCCCCAGATCGGGCAGTACTTC. Amino acids: CSVRGPQIGQYF.

This clonotype was seen a single time. This rearrangement joins TRBV27 to TRBJ2-3, with D maybe TRBD2 (5 bases). Germline V CDR1 and CDR2: MNHEY, SMNVEV (reference sequence). The CDR3 loop spans 15 amino acids. Trimming removed 4 bases from V and 6 bases from J, with 17 bases in between. The CDR3 protein is CASSSLSGPADTQYF. As DNA, the CDR3 is TGTGCCAGCAGTTCCTTAAGCGGCCCCGCGGATACGCAGTATTTT.

This clonotype came up a few times. V usage is TRBV7-9 and J usage is TRBJ1-1; D gene ambiguous. CDR1 SEHNR and CDR2 FQNEAQ come from the germline V gene (reference sequence). V lost 7 bases, J lost 1 base, and 16 bases lay in between. The CDR3 runs to 15 residues. CDR3 protein: CASKRGRFGNTEAFF. In nucleotides, the CDR3 is TGTGCCAGCAAAAGAGGGCGGTTTGGGAACACTGAAGCTTTCTTT.

The chain recombines TRBV3-1 with TRBJ1-1, with D possibly matching TRBD1 (5 bases). CDR1 and CDR2 from the germline V gene are LGHDT and YNNKEL (reference sequence). Trimming shortened V by 2 bases and J by 0 bases, and 7 bases separated the two germline ends. The CDR3 is made up of 14 amino acids. CDR3 sequence reads: CASSQRGMNTEAFF. The CDR3 DNA reads TGTGCCAGCAGCCAACGGGGCATGAACACTGAAGCTTTCTTT.

This clonotype showed up just a few times. This chain joins TRBV20-1 and TRBJ1-5; 9 bases match TRBD1. The CDR3 sequence is 14 residues long. V lost 2 bases, J lost 4 bases, and 3 bases stayed unmatched. The germline CDR1 and CDR2 sequences are DFQATT and SNEGSKA (reference sequence). The CDR3 region is CSARRTGVNQPQHF. CDR3 nucleotide sequence: TGCAGTGCTAGAAGGACAGGGGTTAATCAGCCCCAGCATTTT.

The chain recombines TRBV4-3 with TRBJ1-6, with D maybe TRBD1 (5 bases). Germline CDR1 and CDR2: LGHNA and YSLEER. The V end lost 2 bases, the J end lost 7 bases, and 12 bases lay between the germline ends. The CDR3 length is 15 residues. CDR3 amino acids: CASSQLGRGNSPLHF. CDR3 nucleotides: TGCGCCAGCAGCCAACTTGGGCGGGGGAATTCACCCCTCCACTTT.

The chain recombines TRBV7-9 with TRBJ1-6; 8 bases map to TRBD1. CDR1 SEHNR and CDR2 FQNEAQ come from the germline V gene (reference sequence). The V and J ends lost 3 bases and 9 bases, in that order; junction bases with no gene match: 10. The length of the CDR3 is 16 residues. The CDR3 is CASSFEGQAFVSPLHF. Written as DNA, the CDR3 is TGTGCCAGCAGCTTCGAGGGACAGGCTTTCGTTTCACCCCTCCACTTT. Looking up the rest from reference TRBV7-9 and TRBJ1-6 gives the full variable domain: DTGVSQNPRHKITKRGQNVTFRCDPISEHNRLYWYRQTLGQGPEFLTYFQNEAQLEKSRLLSDRFSAERPKGSFSTLEIQRTEQGDSAMYLCASSFEGQAFVSPLHFGNGTRLTVT.

CDR3 sequence: CASSLSGGSFSYEQYF. The CDR3 DNA reads TGTGCCAGCAGCCTGTCAGGGGGCTCCTTTTCTTACGAGCAGTACTTC. The chain couples TRBV27 to TRBJ2-4; TRBD1 agrees at 8 bases. The better agreement between TRBJ2-7 and the DNA end casts doubt on the J call. Germline loops: CDR1 MNHEY, CDR2 SMNVEV (reference sequence). The CDR3 spans 16 residues.

In its sample, this clonotype was seen a few times. V is TRBV20-1 and J is TRBJ1-1; the D is unclear. The CDR3 covers 16 residues. Trimming took 0 bases from V and 0 from J, leaving 14 bases between them. Germline CDR1 is DFQATT and CDR2 is SNEGSKA (reference sequence). This CDR3 reads CSARDRRLLMNTEAFF. Written as DNA, the CDR3 is TGCAGTGCTAGAGATCGACGGTTACTAATGAACACTGAAGCTTTCTTT.

The chain has TRBV29-1 and TRBJ1-2, with D possibly TRBD1 on 5 matching bases. The CDR3 has 13 residues. Trimming stripped 6 bases from V and 7 bases from J, with 18 bases between. Germline CDR1 reads SQVTM; CDR2 reads ANQGSEA. The CDR3 coding sequence is TGCAGCGTCGCCCTACAGGTAGCATCTGGCTACACCTTC. Its protein product is CSVALQVASGYTF. The full variable domain, completed using reference TRBV29-1 and TRBJ1-2, is SAVISQKPSRDICQRGTSLTIQCQVDSQVTMMFWYRQQPGQSLTLIATANQGSEATYESGFVIDKFPISRPNLTFSTLTVSNMSPEDSSIYLCSVALQVASGYTFGSGTRLTVV.

V is TRBV20-1 and J is TRBJ2-1; 8 nucleotides match TRBD1. Germline V gives CDR1 DFQATT, CDR2 SNEGSKA (reference sequence). V dropped 2 bases and J dropped 5; count of bases not matched to a gene: 11. The CDR3 runs 16 residues. The CDR3 sequence: CSARSSGQGVNNEQFF. The CDR3 DNA follows: TGCAGTGCTAGATCTTCCGGACAGGGTGTTAACAATGAGCAGTTCTTC.

This clonotype showed up just a few times. The V gene is TRBV7-2, the J gene TRBJ1-2; D is perhaps TRBD1 (6 bases). Germline CDR1 SGHTA, CDR2 FQGNSA. The CDR3 runs 13 residues. V lost 2 bases, J lost 7 bases, and 11 bases lay in between. CDR3 in amino acids: CASSLTSGVGYTF. The CDR3 DNA reads as TGTGCCAGCAGCTTAACCTCAGGGGTTGGCTACACCTTC.

This chain uses TRBV27 with TRBJ2-5; 7 nucleotides align to TRBD2. The CDR3 spans 16 residues. CDR1 MNHEY and CDR2 SMNVEV come from the germline V gene (reference sequence). The V gene end was trimmed by 5 bases and the J gene end by 4 bases; junction bases not matched to a gene: 13. This chain's CDR3 is CASSPRRWEGIETQYF. CDR3 sequence (DNA): TGTGCCAGCAGTCCGCGTAGGTGGGAGGGGATAGAGACCCAGTACTTC.

The chain couples TRBV4-3 to TRBJ2-3, with TRBD2 matching over 7 bases. Germline assignment: CDR1 LGHNA and CDR2 YSLEER. The CDR3 loop spans 14 amino acids. V was pared by 2 bases and J by 4 bases, with 3 bases of the junction left unmatched. The DNA for the CDR3 is TGCGCCAGCAGCCAACGGGGGGTCCCAGATACGCAGTATTTT. Its protein product is CASSQRGVPDTQYF.

This clonotype was recorded at least ten times. The chain combines TRBV27 with TRBJ2-1, with D possibly being TRBD1 (5 bases). CDR3 length: 15 amino acids. CDR1 and CDR2 (germline): MNHEY, SMNVEV (reference sequence). Trimming took off 3 bases at V and 7 bases at J, with 16 bases between the two ends. The chain's CDR3 is CASSFMGQMRNEQFF. The CDR3, as DNA: TGTGCCAGCAGTTTCATGGGGCAGATGAGGAATGAGCAGTTCTTC.

The V call is TRBV20-1, the J call TRBJ2-1; TRBD2 aligns across 8 bases. The germline gives CDR1 DFQATT, CDR2 SNEGSKA (reference sequence). CDR3 length equals 14 residues. Losses at the gene ends were 1 base for V and 9 bases for J; bases not matched to a gene: 8. CDR3 sequence reads: CSARVGLAGSEQFF. For the CDR3, the DNA is TGCAGTGCTAGAGTAGGGTTAGCGGGATCTGAGCAGTTCTTC.